This entry lists 31 T cell receptor beta chains sequenced from one sample in a study of blood T cell repertoires in COVID-19. The protocol was immunoSEQ multiplex PCR, while the TCRdb copy is restricted to in-frame clones and leaves out a portion. The table has about 130,000 clones, 74% seen once. The sequenced sample was peripheral blood. All receptors derive from a man of 80 years or more with COVID-19, enrolled during active disease.

This clone showed up just a few times. The chain couples TRBV14 to TRBJ1-2; the D is unclear. CDR3 length: 12 amino acids. Trimming shortened V by 4 bases and J by 3 bases, and 6 bases separated the two germline ends. The germline CDR1 and CDR2 sequences are SGHDN and FVKESK. CDR3 DNA sequence: TGTGCCAGCAGCCCTCTCGACTATGGCTACACCTTC. Residues: CASSPLDYGYTF.

This chain joins TRBV18 and TRBJ2-3; 7 bases line up with TRBD2. The CDR3 is 14 residues long. The germline V gene has CDR1 KGHSH and CDR2 LQKENI. The V and J ends lost 5 bases and 2 bases, in that order; junction bases with no gene match: 4. The CDR3 spells CASSTREHTDTQYF. CDR3 DNA: TGTGCCAGCTCAACGCGGGAGCACACAGATACGCAGTATTTT.

This clone was seen a few times. J is TRBJ1-2 and V is TRBV18; 12 bases agree with TRBD1. Germline loops: CDR1 KGHSH, CDR2 LQKENI. Trimming at V came to 1 base and at J to 8 bases, leaving 17 bases not matched to a gene. CDR3 length equals 19 residues. The CDR3 reads CASSPRASGTGGRLRGYTF. DNA of the CDR3: TGTGCCAGCTCACCACGAGCGTCTGGGACAGGGGGCCGACTACGGGGCTACACCTTC.

The genes are TRBV6-6 and TRBJ1-5; no definite D call. CDR3 length: 14 residues. Germline V gives CDR1 MNHNY, CDR2 SVGAGI (reference sequence). Trimming took 4 bases from V and 0 from J, leaving 7 bases between them. DNA of the CDR3: TGTGCCAGCAGTTTCGAACTTAGCAATCAGCCCCAGCATTTT. Translation gives CASSFELSNQPQHF.

The rearrangement uses TRBV7-2 and TRBJ2-7; D perhaps matches TRBD2 (5 bases). Germline V gene sequence: CDR1 SGHTA, CDR2 FQGNSA. CDR3 length: 11 residues. V shed 4 bases and J shed 13 bases, with 14 bases lying between them. CDR3 in amino acids: CASSSGGPSYF. Written as DNA, the CDR3 is TGTGCCAGCAGCTCTGGAGGCCCATCATACTTC.

Only a few counts were recorded for this clone. V usage is TRBV18 and J usage is TRBJ2-7; D is perhaps TRBD2 (6 bases). V was cut by 0 bases and J by 2 bases, with 8 bases left in between. Per the germline V gene, CDR1 is KGHSH and CDR2 is LQKENI. The CDR3 totals 14 residues. The CDR3 reads CASSPPGLTYEQYF. In DNA form, the CDR3 reads TGTGCCAGCTCACCACCGGGACTCACCTACGAGCAGTACTTC.

The V call is TRBV7-2, the J call TRBJ2-3; no firm D call. The CDR3 totals 13 residues. Germline CDR1 reads SGHTA; CDR2 reads FQGNSA. V was clipped by 3 bases and J by 4 bases, with 8 bases between them. The CDR3 DNA is TGTGCCAGCAGCTTTAGACATGCAGATACGCAGTATTTT. Protein sequence: CASSFRHADTQYF.

The chain carries TRBV2 and TRBJ1-5; tentative D call: TRBD1 (6 bases). This CDR3 has 13 amino acids. Between the trimmed V and J ends, which lost 6 bases and 6 bases, there was a span of 12 bases. In germline, CDR1 is SNHLY, CDR2 FYNNEI. The CDR3, as DNA: TGTGCCAGCAGGGCAGGGGAGCCTCAGCCCCAGCATTTT. Translation: CASRAGEPQPQHF. Together with reference TRBV2 and TRBJ1-5, the CDR3 gives the full variable domain: EPEVTQTPSHQVTQMGQEVILRCVPISNHLYFYWYRQILGQKVEFLVSFYNNEISEKSEIFDDQFSVERPDGSNFTLKIRSTKLEDSAMYFCASRAGEPQPQHFGDGTRLSIL.

In its sample, this clone was seen a few times. J is TRBJ2-7 and V is TRBV5-8; 8 bases are shared with TRBD1. The CDR3 has 13 residues. Trimming cost V 4 bases and J 3 bases; bases outside gene matches: 3. The germline gives CDR1 SGHTS, CDR2 YDEGEE. CDR3 protein: CASSQGQDYEQYF. CDR3 coding DNA: TGTGCCAGCAGCCAGGGACAGGACTACGAGCAGTACTTC.

V usage is TRBV28 and J usage is TRBJ1-4; D is ambiguous. This CDR3 spans 15 amino acids. V lost 6 bases, J lost 3 bases, and 14 bases lay in between. Germline CDR1 reads MDHEN; CDR2 reads SYDVKM. CDR3 sequence reads: CASRTRAYSNEKLFF. For the CDR3, the DNA is TGTGCCAGCAGGACGAGGGCCTACTCTAATGAAAAACTGTTTTTT.

The V gene is TRBV5-8, the J gene TRBJ2-4; TRBD1 agrees at 7 bases. CDR3 size: 13 residues. Germline CDR1 and CDR2: SGHTS and YDEGEE. The J segment lost 7 bases and the V segment lost 1 base, leaving 2 bases of the junction unmatched. In DNA, the CDR3 is TGTGCCAGCAGCTTGAACAGGGGTAACATTCAGTACTTC. This sequence encodes CASSLNRGNIQYF.

The chain is built from TRBV2 and TRBJ1-5; 7 nucleotides line up with TRBD1. Per the germline V gene, CDR1 is SNHLY and CDR2 is FYNNEI. The CDR3 runs to 14 residues. V lost 6 bases and J lost 7; bases outside the gene matches: 9. CDR3 DNA sequence: TGTGCCAGCAGCCAAACAGGGGAGAGGCAGCCCCAGCATTTT. It encodes CASSQTGERQPQHF.

This clone came up a few times. The rearrangement uses TRBV28 and TRBJ2-3; tentative D call: TRBD2 (7 bases). The CDR3 extends over 15 amino acids. The V gene's germline CDR1 is MDHEN and CDR2 SYDVKM. V was cut by 3 bases and J by 1 base, with 11 bases left in between. CDR3 loop: CASSFPGGGTDTQYF. Written as DNA, the CDR3 is TGTGCCAGCAGTTTTCCGGGGGGCGGCACAGATACGCAGTATTTT.

J is TRBJ2-7 and V is TRBV7-2, with D maybe TRBD1 (5 bases). Between the trimmed V and J ends, which lost 5 bases and 3 bases, there was a span of 20 bases. Germline V lookup: CDR1 SGHTA, CDR2 FQGNSA. The CDR3 consists of 16 residues. The CDR3 sequence is CASSEPPDRIYYEQYF. CDR3 DNA: TGTGCCAGCAGCGAACCACCTGACAGAATCTACTACGAGCAGTACTTC.

The genes are TRBV18 and TRBJ2-7, with TRBD2 matching over 11 bases. The V gene end was trimmed by 3 bases and the J gene end by 5 bases; junction bases not matched to a gene: 15. The CDR3 contains 18 residues. From germline, CDR1 is KGHSH and CDR2 LQKENI. The DNA of the CDR3 is TGTGCCAGCTCACCTAGTCCCGAGACTAGCGGGACAACAGACGAGCAGTACTTC. Its translation is CASSPSPETSGTTDEQYF.

There are a few counts of this clone. V gene TRBV2 combines with J gene TRBJ1-4; D is possibly TRBD1 (5 bases). The V end was cut by 10 bases, the J end by 5 bases, with 14 bases between. CDR3 length equals 13 residues. Germline V gene data show CDR1 as SNHLY and CDR2 as FYNNEI. In nucleotides, the CDR3 is TGTGCCACCTCGGGACGGGGGAATGAAAAACTGTTTTTT. This encodes CATSGRGNEKLFF.

The CDR3 DNA is TGTGCCAGCAGTCCAGGGACTAGCGGCACCTACGAGCAGTACTTC. Its translation: CASSPGTSGTYEQYF. This chain uses TRBV28 with TRBJ2-7, with 11 bases lining up with TRBD2. This CDR3 comprises 15 residues. Germline V gene sequence: CDR1 MDHEN, CDR2 SYDVKM. Germline trimming cut 5 bases from V and 2 bases from J; bases unmatched to any gene: 5.

CDR3 in amino acids: CASSHQRVPTGELFF. The CDR3 nucleotides are TGCGCCAGCAGCCATCAGAGGGTACCCACCGGGGAGCTGTTTTTT. The V call is TRBV4-3, the J call TRBJ2-2, with D tentatively TRBD2 (5 bases). CDR3 size: 15 residues. CDR1 and CDR2 from the germline V gene are LGHNA and YSLEER. V was clipped by 3 bases and J by 4 bases, with 12 bases between them.

This clone is termed medium-sized. This chain links TRBV25-1 with TRBJ1-5; 12 bases line up with TRBD1. J was trimmed by 5 bases and V by 5 bases; bases with no gene match: 4. CDR1 and CDR2 (germline): MGHDK, SYGVNS. The CDR3 loop spans 15 amino acids. As DNA, the CDR3 is TGTGCCAGCAGTCCGGGACAGGGGGCATATCAGCCCCAGCATTTT. It yields the protein CASSPGQGAYQPQHF.

This clone was detected only a few times. The CDR3 sequence is CASSLRAGDREQYF. The DNA for the CDR3 is TGTGCCAGCAGCTTACGGGCAGGGGACCGCGAGCAGTACTTC. This chain joins TRBV7-9 and TRBJ2-7; maybe TRBD1 (6 bases). The germline V and J ends were trimmed by 2 bases and 6 bases, with 14 bases remaining between them. This CDR3 is built from 14 residues. Per germline, CDR1 SEHNR and CDR2 FQNEAQ (reference sequence).

The chain employs TRBV6-1 and TRBJ2-3, with 7 bases lining up with TRBD2. J gave up 0 bases and V 4 bases, and 7 bases lay outside the gene matches. The V gene's germline CDR1 is MNHNS and CDR2 SASEGT. This CDR3 has 16 amino acids. CDR3 sequence (DNA): TGTGCCAGCAGTGGATCTAGCGGCTCTAGCACAGATACGCAGTATTTT. Protein: CASSGSSGSSTDTQYF.

The gene calls are TRBV2 and TRBJ1-2, with TRBD1 matching 7 bases. CDR1 is SNHLY, CDR2 FYNNEI, per germline. The CDR3 is 14 residues long. With V trimmed by 1 base and J by 11 bases, 10 bases remained unmatched. The CDR3 DNA is TGTGCCAGCAGTGAAGTGTCAGGGGGTTTTGGATACACCTTC. Amino acids: CASSEVSGGFGYTF.

The genes are TRBV9 and TRBJ2-5; D ambiguous. Germline V lookup: CDR1 SGDLS, CDR2 YYNGEE. The CDR3 totals 13 residues. V lost 3 bases and J lost 3, with 9 bases in between. CDR3 sequence: CASSGGLEETQYF. CDR3 sequence (DNA): TGTGCCAGCAGCGGAGGTCTGGAAGAGACCCAGTACTTC.

This clone came up a few times. V is TRBV2 and J is TRBJ2-7; perhaps TRBD2 as D (6 bases). CDR1 is SNHLY, CDR2 FYNNEI, per germline. V was pared by 9 bases and J by 0 bases, with 18 bases between. CDR3 size: 15 residues. CDR3 sequence: CARGDEPGSSYEQYF. In DNA form, the CDR3 reads TGTGCCAGAGGGGATGAGCCCGGGAGCTCCTACGAGCAGTACTTC. The full variable domain, its missing parts supplied by reference TRBV2 and TRBJ2-7, is EPEVTQTPSHQVTQMGQEVILRCVPISNHLYFYWYRQILGQKVEFLVSFYNNEISEKSEIFDDQFSVERPDGSNFTLKIRSTKLEDSAMYFCARGDEPGSSYEQYFGPGTRLTVT.

The chain carries TRBV5-1 and TRBJ1-6; D unclear. The CDR3 length is 14 residues. Trimming took off 1 base at V and 8 bases at J, with 10 bases between the two ends. Per the germline V gene, CDR1 is SGHRS and CDR2 is YFSETQ. The CDR3 sequence: CASSLKAGDSPLHF. The CDR3 DNA reads TGCGCCAGCAGCTTGAAGGCGGGTGATTCACCCCTCCACTTT.

The V and J genes are TRBV28 and TRBJ2-5; weak D call: TRBD1 (6 bases). Germline lookup yields CDR1 MDHEN and CDR2 SYDVKM. CDR3 length: 16 residues. Trimming took off 3 bases at V and 2 bases at J, with 16 bases between the two ends. This chain's CDR3 is CASSLGAGEIQETQYF. DNA for the CDR3: TGTGCCAGCAGTTTGGGGGCAGGGGAGATACAAGAGACCCAGTACTTC.

This clone occurred a few times. This rearrangement joins TRBV6-5 to TRBJ1-3; 7 bases are shared with TRBD1. With 4 bases clipped from V and 2 bases from J, the junction kept 8 bases outside the gene matches. The CDR3 covers 16 residues. CDR1 and CDR2 from the germline V gene are MNHEY and SVGAGI. The DNA of the CDR3 is TGTGCCAGCAGTTCCGAACAGGGGATCCCTGGAAACACCATATATTTT. It codes for CASSSEQGIPGNTIYF.

The V gene is TRBV24-1, the J gene TRBJ2-5, with 8 bases aligning to TRBD1. The CDR3 is 13 residues long. J was trimmed by 5 bases and V by 7 bases; bases with no gene match: 5. The germline V gene has CDR1 KGHDR and CDR2 SFDVKD. The chain's CDR3 is CATSQGARETQYF. CDR3 coding DNA: TGTGCCACCAGCCAGGGGGCAAGGGAGACCCAGTACTTC.

V gene TRBV25-1 combines with J gene TRBJ1-2; D is possibly TRBD1 (5 bases). CDR1 is MGHDK, CDR2 SYGVNS, per germline. V was pared by 3 bases and J by 7 bases, with 15 bases between. The CDR3 spans 14 residues. The CDR3 protein is CASSEDTGRSGYTF. CDR3 coding DNA: TGTGCCAGCAGTGAGGACACCGGGCGAAGTGGCTACACCTTC.

The V gene is TRBV4-2, the J gene TRBJ1-3; D gene unclear. Trimming pared 4 bases from V and 0 bases from J, leaving 13 bases between. CDR3 length: 16 residues. CDR1 LGHNA and CDR2 YNFKEQ come from the germline V gene. For the CDR3, the DNA is TGTGCCAGCAGCCCCGAGGGTTCAAGCTCTGGAAACACCATATATTTT. Translating gives CASSPEGSSSGNTIYF.

This clone has more than one count but fewer than ten. V is TRBV30 and J is TRBJ1-1, with TRBD1 matching 8 bases. This CDR3 comprises 13 residues. Trimming cost V 6 bases and J 5 bases; bases outside gene matches: 8. CDR1 is GTSNPN, CDR2 SVGIG, per germline (reference sequence). Here the CDR3 reads CACTGGPGTEAFF. The CDR3 DNA reads TGTGCCTGTACAGGGGGACCGGGGACTGAAGCTTTCTTT.